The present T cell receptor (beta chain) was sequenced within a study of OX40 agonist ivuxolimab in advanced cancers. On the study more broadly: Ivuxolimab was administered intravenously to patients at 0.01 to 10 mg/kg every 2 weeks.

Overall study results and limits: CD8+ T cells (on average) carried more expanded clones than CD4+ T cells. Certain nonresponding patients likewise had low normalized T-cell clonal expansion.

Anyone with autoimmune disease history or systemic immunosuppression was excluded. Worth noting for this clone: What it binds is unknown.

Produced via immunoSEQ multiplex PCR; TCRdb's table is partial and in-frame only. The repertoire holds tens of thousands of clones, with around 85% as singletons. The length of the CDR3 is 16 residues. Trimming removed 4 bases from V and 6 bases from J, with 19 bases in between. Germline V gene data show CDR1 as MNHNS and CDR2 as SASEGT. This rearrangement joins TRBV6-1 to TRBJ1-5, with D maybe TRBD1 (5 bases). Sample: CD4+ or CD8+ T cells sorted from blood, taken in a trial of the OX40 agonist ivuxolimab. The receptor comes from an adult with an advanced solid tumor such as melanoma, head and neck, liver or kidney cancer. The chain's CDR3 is CASSAWGYQGSQPQHF. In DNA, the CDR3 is TGTGCCAGCAGTGCTTGGGGATACCAGGGCAGTCAGCCCCAGCATTTT.